What follows describes a single T cell receptor beta chain. As yet, its antigen is unknown. Generated by immunoSEQ multiplex PCR, the TCRdb table keeps only in-frame clones and is missing some. The table lists about 59,000 clones, roughly 91% of them singletons. Noted time point: neoterminal ileum biopsy at postoperative endoscopy, about 6 months after surgery. This record belongs to a study of T cell repertoires in ileal Crohn's disease. Study-level information: At surgery, 30% to 35% of patients smoked, with median disease duration roughly 7.7 years. Postoperative therapy was given to about half: eleven to twelve thiopurines, around 17 anti-TNF agents.

Study-wide points: Compared with non-smokers, active smokers at surgery showed more clonal expansions.

What was sequenced was ileal tissue. The receptor's source is an adult with Crohn's disease.

CDR3 protein: CASSRGAAGQETQYF. The CDR3 DNA sequence: TGTGCCAGCAGCCGCGGCGCGGCGGGGCAAGAGACCCAGTACTTC. This chain uses TRBV2 with TRBJ2-5; D possibly corresponds to TRBD2 (6 bases). V lost 6 bases and J lost 2, with 16 bases in between. The germline V gene encodes CDR1 SNHLY and CDR2 FYNNEI. CDR3 length: 15 amino acids.